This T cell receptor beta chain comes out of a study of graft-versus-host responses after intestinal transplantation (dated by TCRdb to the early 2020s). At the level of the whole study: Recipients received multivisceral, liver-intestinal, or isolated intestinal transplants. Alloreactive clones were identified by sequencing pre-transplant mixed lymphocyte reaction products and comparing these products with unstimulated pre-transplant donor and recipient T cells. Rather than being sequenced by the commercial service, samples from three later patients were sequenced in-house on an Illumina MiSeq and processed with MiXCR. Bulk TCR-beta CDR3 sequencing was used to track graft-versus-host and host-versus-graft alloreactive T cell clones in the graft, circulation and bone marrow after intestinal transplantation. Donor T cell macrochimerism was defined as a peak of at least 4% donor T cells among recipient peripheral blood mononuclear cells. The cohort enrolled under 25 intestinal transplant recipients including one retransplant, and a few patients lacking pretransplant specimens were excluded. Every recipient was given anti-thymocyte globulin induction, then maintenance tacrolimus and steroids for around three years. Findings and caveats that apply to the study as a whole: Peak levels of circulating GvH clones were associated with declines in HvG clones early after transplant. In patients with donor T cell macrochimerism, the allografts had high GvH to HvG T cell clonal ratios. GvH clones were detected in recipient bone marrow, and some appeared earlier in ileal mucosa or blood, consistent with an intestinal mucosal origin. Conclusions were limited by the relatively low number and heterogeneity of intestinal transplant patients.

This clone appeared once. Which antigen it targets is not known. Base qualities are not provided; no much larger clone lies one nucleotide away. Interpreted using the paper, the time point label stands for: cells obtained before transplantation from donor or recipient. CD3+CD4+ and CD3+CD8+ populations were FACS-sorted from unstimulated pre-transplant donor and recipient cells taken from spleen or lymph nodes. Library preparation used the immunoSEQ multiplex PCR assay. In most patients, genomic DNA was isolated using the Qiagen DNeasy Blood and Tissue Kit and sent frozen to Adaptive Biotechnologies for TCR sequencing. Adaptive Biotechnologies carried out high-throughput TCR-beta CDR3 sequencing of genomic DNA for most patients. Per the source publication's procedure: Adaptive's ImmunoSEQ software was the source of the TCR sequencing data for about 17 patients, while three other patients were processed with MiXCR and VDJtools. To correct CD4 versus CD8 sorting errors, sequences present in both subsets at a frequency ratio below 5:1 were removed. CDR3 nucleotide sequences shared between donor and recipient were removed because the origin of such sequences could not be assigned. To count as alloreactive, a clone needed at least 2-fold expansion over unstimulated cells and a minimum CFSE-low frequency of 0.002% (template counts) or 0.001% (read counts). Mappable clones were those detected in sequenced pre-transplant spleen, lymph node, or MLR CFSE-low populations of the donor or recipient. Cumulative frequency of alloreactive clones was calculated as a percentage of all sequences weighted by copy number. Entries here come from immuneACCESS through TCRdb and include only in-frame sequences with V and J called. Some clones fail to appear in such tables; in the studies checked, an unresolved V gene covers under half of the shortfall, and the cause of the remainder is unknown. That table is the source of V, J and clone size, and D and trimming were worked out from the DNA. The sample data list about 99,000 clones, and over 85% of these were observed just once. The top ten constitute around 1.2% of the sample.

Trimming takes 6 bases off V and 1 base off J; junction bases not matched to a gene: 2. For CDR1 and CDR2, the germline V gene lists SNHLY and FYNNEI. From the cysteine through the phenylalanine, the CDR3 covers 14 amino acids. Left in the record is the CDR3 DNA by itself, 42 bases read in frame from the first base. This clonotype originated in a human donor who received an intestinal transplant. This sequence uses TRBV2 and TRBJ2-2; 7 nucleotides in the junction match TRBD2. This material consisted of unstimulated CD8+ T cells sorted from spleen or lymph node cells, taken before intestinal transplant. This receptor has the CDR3 CASSSGGNTGELFF. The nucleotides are TGTGCCAGCAGCTCGGGGGGGAACACCGGGGAGCTGTTTTTT.